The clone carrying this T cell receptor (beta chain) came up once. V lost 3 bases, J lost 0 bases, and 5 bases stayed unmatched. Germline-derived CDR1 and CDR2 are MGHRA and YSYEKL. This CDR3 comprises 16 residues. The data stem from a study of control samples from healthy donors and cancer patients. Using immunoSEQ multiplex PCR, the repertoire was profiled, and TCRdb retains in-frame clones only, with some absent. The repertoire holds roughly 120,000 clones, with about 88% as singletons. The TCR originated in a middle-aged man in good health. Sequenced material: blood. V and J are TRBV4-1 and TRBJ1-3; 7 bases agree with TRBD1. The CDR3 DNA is TGCGCCAGCAGCCAGACAGGGACCTACTCTGGAAACACCATATATTTT. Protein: CASSQTGTYSGNTIYF.